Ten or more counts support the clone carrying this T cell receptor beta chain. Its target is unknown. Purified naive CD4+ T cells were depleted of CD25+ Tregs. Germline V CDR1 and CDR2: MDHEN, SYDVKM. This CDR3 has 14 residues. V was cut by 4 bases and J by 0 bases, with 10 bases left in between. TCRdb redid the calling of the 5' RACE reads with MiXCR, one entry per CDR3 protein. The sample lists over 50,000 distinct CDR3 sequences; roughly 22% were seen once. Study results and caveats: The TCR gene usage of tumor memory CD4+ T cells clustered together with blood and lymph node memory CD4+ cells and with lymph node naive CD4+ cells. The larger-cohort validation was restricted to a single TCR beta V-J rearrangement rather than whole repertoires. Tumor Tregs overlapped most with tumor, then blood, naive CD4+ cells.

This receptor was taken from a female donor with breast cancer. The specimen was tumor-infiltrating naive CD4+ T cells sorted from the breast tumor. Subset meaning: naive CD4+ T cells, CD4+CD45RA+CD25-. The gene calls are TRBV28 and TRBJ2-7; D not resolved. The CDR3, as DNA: TGTGCCAGCAGTTCGTACCCTAGCTCCTACGAGCAGTACTTC. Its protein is CASSSYPSSYEQYF.